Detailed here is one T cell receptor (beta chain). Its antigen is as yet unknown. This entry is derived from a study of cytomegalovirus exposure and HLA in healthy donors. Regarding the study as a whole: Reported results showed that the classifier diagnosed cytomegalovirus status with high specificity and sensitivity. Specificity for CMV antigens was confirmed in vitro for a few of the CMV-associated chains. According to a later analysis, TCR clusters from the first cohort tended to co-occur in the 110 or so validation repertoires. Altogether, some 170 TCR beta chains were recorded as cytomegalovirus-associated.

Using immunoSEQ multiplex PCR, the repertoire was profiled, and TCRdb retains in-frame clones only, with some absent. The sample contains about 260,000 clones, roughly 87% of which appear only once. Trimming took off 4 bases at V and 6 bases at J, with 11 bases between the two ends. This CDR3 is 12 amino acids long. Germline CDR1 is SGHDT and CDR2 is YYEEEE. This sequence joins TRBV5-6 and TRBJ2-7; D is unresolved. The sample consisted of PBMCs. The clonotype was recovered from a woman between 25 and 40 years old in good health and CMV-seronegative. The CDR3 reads CASSPLGSEQYF. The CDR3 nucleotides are TGTGCCAGCAGCCCCCTAGGGTCCGAGCAGTACTTC.